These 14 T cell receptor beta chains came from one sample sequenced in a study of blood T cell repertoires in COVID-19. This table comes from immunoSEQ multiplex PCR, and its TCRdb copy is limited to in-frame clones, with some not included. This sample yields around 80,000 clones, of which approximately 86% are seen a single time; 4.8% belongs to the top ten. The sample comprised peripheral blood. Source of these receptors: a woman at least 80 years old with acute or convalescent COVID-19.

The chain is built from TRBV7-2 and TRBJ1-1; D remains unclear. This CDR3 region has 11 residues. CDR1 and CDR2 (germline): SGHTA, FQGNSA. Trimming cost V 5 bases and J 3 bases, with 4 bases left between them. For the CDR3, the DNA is TGTGCCAGCAGCAGCTACACTGAAGCTTTCTTT. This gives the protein CASSSYTEAFF.

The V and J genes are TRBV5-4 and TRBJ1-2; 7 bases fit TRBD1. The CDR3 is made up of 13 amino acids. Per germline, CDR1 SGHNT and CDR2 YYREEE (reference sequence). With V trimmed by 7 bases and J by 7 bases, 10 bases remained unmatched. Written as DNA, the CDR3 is TGTGCCAGCCGACGAACAGGGGTTTTTGGCTACACCTTC. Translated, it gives CASRRTGVFGYTF. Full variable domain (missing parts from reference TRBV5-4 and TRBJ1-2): ETGVTQSPTHLIKTRGQQVTLRCSSQSGHNTVSWYQQALGQGPQFIFQYYREEENGRGNFPPRFSGLQFPNYSSELNVNALELDDSALYLCASRRTGVFGYTFGSGTRLTVV.

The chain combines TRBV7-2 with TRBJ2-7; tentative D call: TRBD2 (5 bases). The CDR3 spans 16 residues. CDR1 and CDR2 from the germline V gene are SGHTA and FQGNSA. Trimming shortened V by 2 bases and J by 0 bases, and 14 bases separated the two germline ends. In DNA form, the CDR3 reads TGTGCCAGCAGCTTAAGAGGAGGACCTAGCTCCTACGAGCAGTACTTC. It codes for CASSLRGGPSSYEQYF.

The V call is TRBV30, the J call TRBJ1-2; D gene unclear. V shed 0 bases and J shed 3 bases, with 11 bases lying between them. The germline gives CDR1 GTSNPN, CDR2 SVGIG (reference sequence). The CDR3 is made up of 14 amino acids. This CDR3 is CAWSVLTGYYGYTF. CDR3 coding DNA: TGTGCCTGGAGTGTACTCACGGGTTACTATGGCTACACCTTC.

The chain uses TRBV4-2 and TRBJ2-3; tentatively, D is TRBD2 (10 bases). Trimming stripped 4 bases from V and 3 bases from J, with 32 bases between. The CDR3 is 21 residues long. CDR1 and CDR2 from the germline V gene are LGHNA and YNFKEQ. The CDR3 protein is CASSPGTGSPSGSQWTDTQYF. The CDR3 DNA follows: TGTGCCAGCAGCCCTGGGACAGGGTCCCCTAGCGGGAGTCAATGGACAGATACGCAGTATTTT.

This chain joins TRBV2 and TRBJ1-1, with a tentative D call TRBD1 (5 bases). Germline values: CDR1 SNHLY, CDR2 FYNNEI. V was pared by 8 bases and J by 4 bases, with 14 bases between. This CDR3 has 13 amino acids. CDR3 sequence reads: CASLRQLGTEAFF. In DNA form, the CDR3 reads TGTGCCAGCCTCCGACAGTTGGGCACTGAAGCTTTCTTT.

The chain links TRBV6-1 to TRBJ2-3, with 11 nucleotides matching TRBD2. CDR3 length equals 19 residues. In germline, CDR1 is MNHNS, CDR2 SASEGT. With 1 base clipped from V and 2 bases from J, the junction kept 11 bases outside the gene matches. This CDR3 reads CASSEVVSGLAGFTDTQYF. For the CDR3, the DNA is TGTGCCAGCAGTGAAGTCGTAAGTGGACTAGCGGGTTTCACAGATACGCAGTATTTT.

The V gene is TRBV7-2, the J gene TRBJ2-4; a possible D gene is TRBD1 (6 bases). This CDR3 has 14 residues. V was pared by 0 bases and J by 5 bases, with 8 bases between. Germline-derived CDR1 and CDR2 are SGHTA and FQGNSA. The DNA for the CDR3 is TGTGCCAGCAGCTTAGCAGGGGGACAAAACATTCAGTACTTC. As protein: CASSLAGGQNIQYF.

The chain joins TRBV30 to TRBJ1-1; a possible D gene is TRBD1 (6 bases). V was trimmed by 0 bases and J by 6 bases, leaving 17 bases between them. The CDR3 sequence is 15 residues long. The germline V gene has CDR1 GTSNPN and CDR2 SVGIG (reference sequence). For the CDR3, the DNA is TGTGCCTGGAGTGTCAGGGGAGGGTTTGTAGCTGAAGCTTTCTTT. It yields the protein CAWSVRGGFVAEAFF.

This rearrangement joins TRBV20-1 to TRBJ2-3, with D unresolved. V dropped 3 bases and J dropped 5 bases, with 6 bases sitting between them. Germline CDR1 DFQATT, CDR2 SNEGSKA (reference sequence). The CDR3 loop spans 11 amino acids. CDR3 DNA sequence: TGCAGTGCTAGGCCCGGAGATACGCAGTATTTT. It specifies CSARPGDTQYF.

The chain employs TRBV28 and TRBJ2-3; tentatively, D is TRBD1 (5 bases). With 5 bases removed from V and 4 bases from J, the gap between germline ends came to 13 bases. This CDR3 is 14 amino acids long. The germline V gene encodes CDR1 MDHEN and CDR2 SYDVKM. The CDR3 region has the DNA TGTGCCAGCAGTCTAACGCAGGGTGCAGATACGCAGTATTTT. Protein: CASSLTQGADTQYF. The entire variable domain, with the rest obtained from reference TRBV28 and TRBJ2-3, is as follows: DVKVTQSSRYLVKRTGEKVFLECVQDMDHENMFWYRQDPGLGLRLIYFSYDVKMKEKGDIPEGYSVSREKKERFSLILESASTNQTSMYLCASSLTQGADTQYFGPGTRLTVL.

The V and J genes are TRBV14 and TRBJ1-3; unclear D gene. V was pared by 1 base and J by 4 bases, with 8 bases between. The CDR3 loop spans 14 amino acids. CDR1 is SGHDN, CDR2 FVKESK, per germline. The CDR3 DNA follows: TGTGCCAGCAGCCAAGTCCAGCGCGGAAACACCATATATTTT. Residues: CASSQVQRGNTIYF.

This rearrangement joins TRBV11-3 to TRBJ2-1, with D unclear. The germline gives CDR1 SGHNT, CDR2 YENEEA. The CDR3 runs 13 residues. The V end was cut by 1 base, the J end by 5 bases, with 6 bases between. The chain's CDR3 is CASSLVSDNEQFF. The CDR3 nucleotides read TGTGCCAGCAGCTTAGTTTCTGACAATGAGCAGTTCTTC.

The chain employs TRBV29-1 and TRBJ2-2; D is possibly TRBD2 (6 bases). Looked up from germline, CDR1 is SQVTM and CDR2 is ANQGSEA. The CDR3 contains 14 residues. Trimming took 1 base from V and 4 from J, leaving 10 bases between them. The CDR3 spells CSVEGLASTGELFF. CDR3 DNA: TGCAGCGTTGAAGGCCTAGCGAGCACCGGGGAGCTGTTTTTT.